The subject of this entry is one T cell receptor beta chain. Its antigen is not yet known. Within one base of it there is no much larger clone, and no base qualities were kept. The data belong to a study of T cell changes during pregnancy in multiple sclerosis (dated by TCRdb to about 2019). As for the study more broadly: Changes in the T cell repertoire over the course of pregnancy were examined in this study in women with multiple sclerosis.

The library was made by the immunoSEQ multiplex PCR assay. What TCRdb holds here is the immuneACCESS table cut down to in-frame rearrangements. Part of the clones is not present; checked against another copy, under half of the missing clones reflect an unresolved V gene, and the others are unexplained. Counted in this sample were under 50,000 clones; 90% of them appeared once. The ten largest account for roughly 1.5% of the sample. Germline trimming amounts to 4 bases on V and 4 bases on J, with 11 as the count of junction bases outside the gene matches. The CDR1 and CDR2 encoded by the germline V gene are SGHDT and YYEEEE. The CDR3 holds 16 amino acids from the cysteine to the phenylalanine. Just CDR3 DNA is preserved here, 48 bases in frame from base 1.

The sequence derives from a female donor in good health, enrolled as a control in a pregnancy study. This sample comprised peripheral blood, obtained in the first trimester of pregnancy. The rearranged chain carries TRBV5-6 and TRBJ1-3, with 7 bases in between that match TRBD1. DNA sequence: TGTGCCAGCAGCATTATAGGGGGCGCGGAAGGAAACACCATATATTTT. The resulting protein is CASSIIGGAEGNTIYF.